Below, 14 T cell receptor beta chains from the same sample are listed, as sequenced in a study of shared clonotypes between healthy human individuals. Sequenced by immunoSEQ multiplex PCR; TCRdb stores in-frame clones only, minus some. The repertoire holds about 2 million clones, around 95% seen once, with roughly 0.13% in the top ten. Sequencing was done on a sample of naive CD4+ T cells sorted from blood. Specified subset: CD45RA+ positively selected. These TCRs come from a man between 18 and 35 years old in good health.

The genes are TRBV9 and TRBJ1-2; possible D gene TRBD1, 5 bases. This CDR3 is built from 13 residues. Germline-derived CDR1 and CDR2 are SGDLS and YYNGEE. V was pared by 2 bases and J by 6 bases, with 11 bases between. CDR3 coding DNA: TGTGCCAGCAGCGTGACCAGGGCGAATGGCTACACCTTC. This translates into CASSVTRANGYTF.

CDR3 sequence reads: CAWRPGHNTGELFF. The CDR3 region has the DNA TGTGCCTGGAGGCCGGGACACAACACCGGGGAGCTGTTTTTT. J is TRBJ2-2 and V is TRBV30, with D tentatively TRBD1 (6 bases). V was trimmed by 3 bases and J by 2 bases, leaving 10 bases between them. The CDR3 contains 14 residues. Germline V gives CDR1 GTSNPN, CDR2 SVGIG (reference sequence).

The rearrangement uses TRBV30 and TRBJ2-3; 14 nucleotides line up with TRBD2. Germline values: CDR1 GTSNPN, CDR2 SVGIG (reference sequence). The CDR3 sequence is 16 residues long. V trimming: 3 bases; J trimming: 6 bases; junction bases outside the gene matches: 8. The CDR3 loop is CAWSHGLAGGPDTQYF. DNA for the CDR3: TGTGCCTGGAGCCACGGACTAGCGGGAGGTCCCGATACGCAGTATTTT. Filled out from reference TRBV30 and TRBJ2-3, the complete variable domain reads SQTIHQWPATLVQPVGSPLSLECTVEGTSNPNLYWYRQAAGRGLQLLFYSVGIGQISSEVPQNLSASRPQDRQFILSSKKLLLSDSGFYLCAWSHGLAGGPDTQYFGPGTRLTVL.

Notes on this clone: This specimen includes other DNA sequences encoding the same CDR3. The chain combines TRBV4-3 with TRBJ2-7; 13 bases are shared with TRBD2. J gave up 2 bases and V 3 bases, and 1 base lay outside the gene matches. This CDR3 has 15 amino acids. Germline V gene sequence: CDR1 LGHNA, CDR2 YSLEER. The CDR3 DNA reads TGCGCCAGCAGCCATGGGACTAGCGGGACCTACGAGCAGTACTTC. Protein: CASSHGTSGTYEQYF.

This chain connects TRBV30 to TRBJ1-6; D gene unclear. Trimming left V 3 bases short and J 4 bases short, with 16 bases between. The CDR3 has 16 residues. Germline V gives CDR1 GTSNPN, CDR2 SVGIG (reference sequence). CDR3 bases: TGTGCCTGGAGGGCTGTCGGTTTAAGGTATAATTCACCCCTCCACTTT. It yields the protein CAWRAVGLRYNSPLHF.

The chain carries TRBV10-3 and TRBJ2-1; D is possibly TRBD2 (5 bases). V lost 10 bases and J lost 0, with 13 bases in between. Germline loops: CDR1 ENHRY, CDR2 SYGVKD. This CDR3 has 14 amino acids. CDR3: CATNSASSYNEQFF. In nucleotides, the CDR3 is TGTGCCACCAATAGCGCGAGCTCCTACAATGAGCAGTTCTTC.

V usage is TRBV27 and J usage is TRBJ1-2; D is ambiguous. The germline gives CDR1 MNHEY, CDR2 SMNVEV (reference sequence). Trimming pared 3 bases from V and 4 bases from J, leaving 9 bases between. This CDR3 is 13 amino acids long. In DNA form, the CDR3 reads TGTGCCAGCAGTTTGACCCTGGGCTATGGCTACACCTTC. Protein sequence: CASSLTLGYGYTF.

J is TRBJ1-6 and V is TRBV7-9; 7 positions agree with TRBD1. CDR3 size: 14 residues. The V segment lost 8 bases and the J segment 8 bases; nucleotides outside the gene matches: 9. CDR1 and CDR2 (germline): SEHNR, FQNEAQ (reference sequence). CDR3 in amino acids: CASANRGGDSPLHF. CDR3 DNA: TGTGCCAGCGCAAACAGGGGAGGGGATTCACCCCTCCACTTT. The full variable domain, with the rest looked up from reference TRBV7-9 and TRBJ1-6, is DTGVSQNPRHKITKRGQNVTFRCDPISEHNRLYWYRQTLGQGPEFLTYFQNEAQLEKSRLLSDRFSAERPKGSFSTLEIQRTEQGDSAMYLCASANRGGDSPLHFGNGTRLTVT.

Comment on this clone: Other DNA sequences in the same sample also yield this CDR3. The rearrangement links TRBV5-1 to TRBJ1-1; no clear D gene. Germline V gives CDR1 SGHRS, CDR2 YFSETQ. Deletions cut 5 bases from V and 1 base from J, with 6 bases between. The CDR3 has 12 amino acids. The CDR3: CASSLRNTEAFF. The CDR3 DNA is TGCGCCAGCAGTCTACGGAACACTGAAGCTTTCTTT.

This chain joins TRBV5-5 and TRBJ2-1; 13 bases match TRBD2. CDR1 is SGHKS and CDR2 is YYEKEE in the germline V gene (reference sequence). Germline trimming cut 3 bases from V and 0 bases from J; bases unmatched to any gene: 9. This CDR3 contains 19 residues. The CDR3 DNA sequence: TGTGCCAGCAGCTCCGGGACTAGCGGGATTCATATCTCCTACAATGAGCAGTTCTTC. This codes for CASSSGTSGIHISYNEQFF.

The chain couples TRBV5-6 to TRBJ2-1; D may be TRBD2 (5 bases). This CDR3 region has 17 residues. V lost 0 bases, J lost 0 bases, and 13 bases lay in between. Germline values: CDR1 SGHDT, CDR2 YYEEEE. CDR3 in DNA: TGTGCCAGCAGCTTGGCCTTTGGGAGTAACTCCTACAATGAGCAGTTCTTC. The encoded protein is CASSLAFGSNSYNEQFF.

CDR3 region: CASSRVGVSTGELFF. Written as DNA, the CDR3 is TGTGCCAGCAGCCGGGTGGGTGTGAGCACCGGGGAGCTGTTTTTT. This chain links TRBV9 with TRBJ2-2, with no clear D. Germline-derived CDR1 and CDR2 are SGDLS and YYNGEE. CDR3 length: 15 residues. Trimming pared 4 bases from V and 4 bases from J, leaving 14 bases between.

The chain combines TRBV10-3 with TRBJ2-7; D not resolved. Trimming left V 10 bases short and J 4 bases short, with 17 bases between. This CDR3 comprises 13 residues. The germline gives CDR1 ENHRY, CDR2 SYGVKD. CDR3 protein: CATPQRHSYEQYF. In nucleotides, the CDR3 is TGTGCCACGCCCCAGCGACATTCTTACGAGCAGTACTTC.

J is TRBJ2-7 and V is TRBV10-3; 12 positions agree with TRBD2. Trimming took 6 bases from V and 1 from J; bases not matched to a gene: 4. CDR1 is ENHRY, CDR2 SYGVKD, per germline. This CDR3 has 15 residues. The CDR3 region is CAISSLAGGSYEQYF. Here the CDR3 DNA reads TGTGCCATCAGCAGCCTAGCGGGAGGGTCCTACGAGCAGTACTTC.